Following are 25 T cell receptor beta chains from one sample sequenced in a study of blood T cell repertoires in COVID-19. Repertoires were generated with immunoSEQ multiplex PCR, while TCRdb's copy carries only in-frame clones and drops some. The top ten hold 9% of the sample, which has tens of thousands of clones, 88% seen once. Sequenced input: peripheral blood. These receptors came from a woman between 65 and 79 years old with acute or convalescent COVID-19.

This sequence joins TRBV6-5 and TRBJ2-3, with TRBD2 as a possible D gene (6 bases). V gave up 6 bases and J gave up 5 bases, with 15 bases separating them. The CDR3 totals 14 residues. The germline V gene has CDR1 MNHEY and CDR2 SVGAGI. The CDR3 region has the DNA TGTGCCAGCAGCTTGGGACTTATAAAAGATACGCAGTATTTT. Its translation is CASSLGLIKDTQYF.

J is TRBJ2-5 and V is TRBV7-9; 9 positions match TRBD1. Looked up from germline, CDR1 is SEHNR and CDR2 is FQNEAQ (reference sequence). V was clipped by 0 bases and J by 4 bases; unmatched bases: 0. The CDR3 sequence is 14 residues long. Here the CDR3 DNA reads TGTGCCAGCAGCTTAGCGGACAGGGGAGAGACCCAGTACTTC. Its protein is CASSLADRGETQYF.

The J gene is TRBJ2-1, the V gene TRBV6-5; TRBD2 agrees at 8 bases. V lost 7 bases to trimming and J lost 2 bases; unmatched junction nucleotides: 4. The CDR3 length is 14 residues. Germline lookup yields CDR1 MNHEY and CDR2 SVGAGI. As DNA, the CDR3 is TGTGCCAGCAAACCGGGACTAGCCTACAATGAGCAGTTCTTC. This codes for CASKPGLAYNEQFF.

This chain links TRBV2 with TRBJ1-1, with no clear D. Germline CDR1 SNHLY, CDR2 FYNNEI. V was shortened by 5 bases and J by 5 bases, with 15 bases between the two germline ends. This CDR3 region has 14 residues. The CDR3 DNA reads TGTGCCAGCAGTCTCGACACCAGAACGACTGAAGCTTTCTTT. Protein: CASSLDTRTTEAFF.

This chain uses TRBV4-3 with TRBJ2-1, with TRBD2 identical over 9 bases. The V gene end was trimmed by 0 bases and the J gene end by 6 bases; junction bases not matched to a gene: 9. The germline V gene has CDR1 LGHNA and CDR2 YSLEER. This CDR3 contains 17 residues. CDR3 nucleotides: TGCGCCAGCAGCCAAGAGGTCCGGCTAGCGGGGCCCAATGAGCAGTTCTTC. Translation: CASSQEVRLAGPNEQFF.

The V gene is TRBV12-5, the J gene TRBJ1-4; TRBD1 matches 9 bases. The length of the CDR3 is 14 residues. Per the germline V gene, CDR1 is LGHNT and CDR2 is FRNRAP. V gave up 5 bases and J gave up 6 bases; unmatched junction bases: 4. DNA of the CDR3: TGTGCTAGTGGTACAGGGGGCACCGATGAAAAACTGTTTTTT. Translated, it gives CASGTGGTDEKLFF.

The chain joins TRBV7-9 to TRBJ1-4; D not resolved. Germline CDR1 is SEHNR and CDR2 is FQNEAQ (reference sequence). The germline V and J ends were trimmed by 2 bases and 5 bases, with 9 bases remaining between them. There are 14 residues in the CDR3. CDR3 in amino acids: CASSLSGVNEKLFF. The CDR3 nucleotides are TGTGCCAGCAGCTTATCCGGGGTGAATGAAAAACTGTTTTTT.

The V and J genes are TRBV4-3 and TRBJ2-7; 11 bases match TRBD2. The V gene end was trimmed by 1 base and the J gene end by 6 bases; junction bases not matched to a gene: 11. The CDR3 covers 17 residues. Germline V lookup: CDR1 LGHNA, CDR2 YSLEER. The CDR3 protein is CASSQASGRQFAPEQYV. Written as DNA, the CDR3 is TGCGCCAGCAGCCAAGCTAGCGGGAGGCAATTCGCTCCCGAGCAGTACGTC.

J is TRBJ2-3 and V is TRBV11-3; the D gene is possibly TRBD2 (5 bases). V was shortened by 8 bases and J by 7 bases, with 10 bases between the two germline ends. The germline V gene encodes CDR1 SGHNT and CDR2 YENEEA. This CDR3 comprises 11 residues. The CDR3 nucleotides read TGTGCCAGCTCCTCGGGGTATACGCAGTATTTT. Its protein is CASSSGYTQYF. Filled out from reference TRBV11-3 and TRBJ2-3, the complete variable domain reads EAGVVQSPRYKIIEKKQPVAFWCNPISGHNTLYWYLQNLGQGPELLIRYENEEAVDDSQLPKDRFSAERLKGVDSTLKIQPAELGDSAVYLCASSSGYTQYFGPGTRLTVL.

The chain is built from TRBV27 and TRBJ2-3; D possibly corresponds to TRBD2 (5 bases). The V end lost 4 bases, the J end lost 10 bases, and 9 bases lay between the germline ends. This CDR3 has 11 residues. The V gene's germline CDR1 is MNHEY and CDR2 SMNVEV (reference sequence). The CDR3 is CASSSGVAQYF. The CDR3, as DNA: TGTGCCAGCAGTTCCGGGGTGGCGCAGTATTTT.

Worth noting for this clone: A read error may account for a junction end that differs from germline. The rearrangement joins TRBV11-3 to TRBJ2-3; 9 nucleotides line up with TRBD2. Germline V gene data show CDR1 as SGHNT and CDR2 as YENEEA. This CDR3 spans 16 amino acids. The CDR3 sequence: CASRLGLATSTDTQYF. The CDR3 coding sequence is TGTGCCAGCAGGTTAGGACTAGCGACTAGCACAGATACGCAGTATTTT.

V and J are TRBV18 and TRBJ1-2; a weak D match, TRBD1 (5 bases). Germline-derived CDR1 and CDR2 are KGHSH and LQKENI. V was shortened by 3 bases and J by 4 bases, with 6 bases between the two germline ends. The CDR3 runs to 12 residues. CDR3 amino acids: CASSPDIYGYTF. CDR3 DNA sequence: TGTGCCAGCTCACCGGACATCTATGGCTACACCTTC.

The chain is built from TRBV10-2 and TRBJ2-1; 7 nucleotides agree with TRBD1. Germline assignment: CDR1 WSHSY and CDR2 SAAADI. The CDR3 length is 14 residues. V lost 9 bases to trimming and J lost 11 bases; unmatched junction nucleotides: 16. The CDR3 region has the DNA TGCGCCAGAAAGGACAGGTGGAACGCAATCAAGCAGTTCTTC. This sequence encodes CARKDRWNAIKQFF.

The chain carries TRBV6-5 and TRBJ2-3; 7 nucleotides agree with TRBD1. V lost 5 bases, J lost 0 bases, and 5 bases stayed unmatched. Germline CDR1 MNHEY, CDR2 SVGAGI. CDR3 length: 15 residues. The CDR3 DNA is TGTGCCAGCAGTAGAGGGGACAGCAGCACAGATACGCAGTATTTT. This gives the protein CASSRGDSSTDTQYF.

V is TRBV6-2 or TRBV6-3 and J is TRBJ2-7; TRBD1 matches 11 bases. Germline V gene lookup returns CDR1 MNHEY and CDR2 SVGEGT. This CDR3 is built from 15 residues. V shed 3 bases and J 8 bases; nucleotides not matched to a gene: 9. CDR3 nucleotides: TGTGCCAGCAGTTATCCCCCTGGACAGGGGGCGAAGCAGTACGTC. The encoded protein is CASSYPPGQGAKQYV.

V gene TRBV30 combines with J gene TRBJ2-3; no definite D call. The CDR3 has 15 residues. The V end lost 1 base, the J end lost 6 bases, and 17 bases lay between the germline ends. The V gene's germline CDR1 is GTSNPN and CDR2 SVGIG (reference sequence). The CDR3 loop reads CAWSELRRNADTQYF. The CDR3 DNA sequence: TGTGCCTGGAGTGAGTTGCGGCGAAACGCCGATACGCAGTATTTT.

Only a few counts were recorded for this clone. J is TRBJ2-3 and V is TRBV9; 9 bases map to TRBD2. CDR3 length equals 16 residues. The trim removed 3 bases at V and 0 bases at J, leaving 5 bases unmatched. Germline V CDR1 and CDR2: SGDLS, YYNGEE. The CDR3 bases are TGTGCCAGCAGCGCTGTAGCGGGAGTGAGCACAGATACGCAGTATTTT. It specifies CASSAVAGVSTDTQYF.

V and J are TRBV3-1 (or the pseudogene TRBV3-2) and TRBJ2-3; unclear D gene. V was trimmed by 5 bases and J by 6 bases, leaving 9 bases between them. This CDR3 is built from 12 residues. Germline CDR1 LGHDT, CDR2 YNNKEL (reference sequence). The CDR3 region is CASSLLPDTQYF. CDR3 coding DNA: TGTGCCAGCAGCTTACTTCCGGATACGCAGTATTTT.

The chain employs TRBV9 and TRBJ1-4; 7 bases align to TRBD1. V shed 4 bases and J 5 bases; nucleotides not matched to a gene: 11. The CDR3 runs to 16 residues. Germline CDR1 and CDR2: SGDLS and YYNGEE. The CDR3 coding sequence is TGTGCCAGCAGCCCATCCCCAGGGGGAACAAATGAAAAACTGTTTTTT. Amino acid sequence: CASSPSPGGTNEKLFF.

This clone was recorded a few times. V gene TRBV6-1 combines with J gene TRBJ2-2; TRBD2 matches at 8 bases. Germline V gene sequence: CDR1 MNHNS, CDR2 SASEGT. The J segment lost 5 bases and the V segment lost 2 bases, leaving 13 bases of the junction unmatched. The CDR3 has 18 residues. CDR3 sequence: CASSERVAGSSFTGELFF. CDR3 nucleotide sequence: TGTGCCAGCAGTGAAAGGGTAGCGGGAAGCTCCTTTACCGGGGAGCTGTTTTTT.

This rearrangement joins TRBV10-1 to TRBJ2-3; 9 nucleotides align to TRBD2. CDR1 and CDR2 (germline): WNHNN, SYGVQD (reference sequence). This CDR3 is 15 amino acids long. V lost 4 bases, J lost 2 bases, and 4 bases stayed unmatched. In DNA, the CDR3 is TGCGCCAGCAGTGTGACTAGCGGACCCACAGATACGCAGTATTTT. This gives the protein CASSVTSGPTDTQYF.

The chain uses TRBV9 and TRBJ1-6; D ambiguous. Germline lookup yields CDR1 SGDLS and CDR2 YYNGEE. CDR3 size: 17 residues. The V gene lost 0 bases and the J gene lost 6 bases, with 16 bases spanning the gap. The CDR3 loop reads CASSVASLARRNSPLHF. CDR3 bases: TGTGCCAGCAGCGTAGCTAGTCTGGCTAGGCGTAATTCACCCCTCCACTTT.

The chain is built from TRBV30 and TRBJ2-7; D is possibly TRBD2 (6 bases). Trimming took off 0 bases at V and 6 bases at J, with 6 bases between the two ends. Germline V gene sequence: CDR1 GTSNPN, CDR2 SVGIG (reference sequence). The CDR3 totals 11 residues. CDR3 amino acids: CAWSVGGEQYV. The CDR3, as DNA: TGTGCCTGGAGTGTGGGGGGCGAGCAGTACGTC.

CDR3 nucleotides: TGTGCTAGTGTTTCTAGCGGGGACCAGGCGAGTGGGGAGCAGTTCTTC. Translation gives CASVSSGDQASGEQFF. The chain employs TRBV12-5 and TRBJ2-1; 9 positions agree with TRBD2. The V and J ends lost 7 bases and 10 bases, in that order; junction bases with no gene match: 17. The germline V gene encodes CDR1 LGHNT and CDR2 FRNRAP. This CDR3 has 16 amino acids.

This chain joins TRBV6-4 and TRBJ2-3; perhaps TRBD2 as D (6 bases). CDR3 length equals 14 residues. The V and J ends lost 4 bases and 0 bases respectively, with 8 bases between them. Germline V gene data show CDR1 as MRHNA and CDR2 as SNTAGT. The CDR3 spells CASSAGGSTDTQYF. Here the CDR3 DNA reads TGTGCCAGCAGTGCCGGGGGTAGCACAGATACGCAGTATTTT.